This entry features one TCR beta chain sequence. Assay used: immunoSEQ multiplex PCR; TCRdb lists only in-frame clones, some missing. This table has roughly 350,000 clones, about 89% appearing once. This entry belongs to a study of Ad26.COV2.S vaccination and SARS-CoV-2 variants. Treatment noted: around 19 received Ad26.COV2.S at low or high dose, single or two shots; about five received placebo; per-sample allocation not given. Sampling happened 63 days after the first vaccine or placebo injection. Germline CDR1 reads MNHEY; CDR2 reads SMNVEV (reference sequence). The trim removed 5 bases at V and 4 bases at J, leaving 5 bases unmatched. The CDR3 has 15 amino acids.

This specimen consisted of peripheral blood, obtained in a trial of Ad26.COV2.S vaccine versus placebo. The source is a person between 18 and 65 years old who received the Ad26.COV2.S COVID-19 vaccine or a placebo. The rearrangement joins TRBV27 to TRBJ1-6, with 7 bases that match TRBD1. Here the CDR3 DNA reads TGTGCCAGCAGTCAGGGACAGAATTATAATTCACCCCTCCACTTT. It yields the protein CASSQGQNYNSPLHF.